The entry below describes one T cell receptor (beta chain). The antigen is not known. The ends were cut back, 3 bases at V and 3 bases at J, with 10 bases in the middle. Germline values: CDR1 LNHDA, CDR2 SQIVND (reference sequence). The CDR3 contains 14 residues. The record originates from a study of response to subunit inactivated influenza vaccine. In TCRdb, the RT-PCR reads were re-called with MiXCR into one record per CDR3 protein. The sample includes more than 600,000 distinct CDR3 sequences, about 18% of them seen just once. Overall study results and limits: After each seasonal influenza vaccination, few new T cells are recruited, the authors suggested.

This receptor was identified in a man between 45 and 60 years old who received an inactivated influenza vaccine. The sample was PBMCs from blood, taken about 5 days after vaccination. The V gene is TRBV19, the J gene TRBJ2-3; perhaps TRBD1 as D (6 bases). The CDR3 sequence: CASSMGAPTDTQYF. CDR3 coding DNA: TGTGCCAGTAGTATGGGGGCTCCGACAGATACGCAGTATTTT.